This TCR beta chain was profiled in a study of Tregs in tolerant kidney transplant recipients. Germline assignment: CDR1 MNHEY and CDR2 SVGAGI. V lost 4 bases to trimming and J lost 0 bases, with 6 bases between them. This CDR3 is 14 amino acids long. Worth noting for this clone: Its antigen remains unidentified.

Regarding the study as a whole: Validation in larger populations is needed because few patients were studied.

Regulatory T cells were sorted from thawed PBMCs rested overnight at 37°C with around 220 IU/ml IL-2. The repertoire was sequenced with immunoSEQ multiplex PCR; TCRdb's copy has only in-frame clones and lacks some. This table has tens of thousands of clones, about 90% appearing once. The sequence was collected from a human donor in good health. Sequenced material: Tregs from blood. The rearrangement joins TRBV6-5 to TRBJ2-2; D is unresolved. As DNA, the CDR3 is TGTGCCAGCAGTTTTTTCCCGAACACCGGGGAGCTGTTTTTT. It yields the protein CASSFFPNTGELFF.